This T cell receptor beta chain was obtained from a study of blood T cell repertoires in COVID-19. Overall study context: T cells, B-cell-depleted T cells, or PBMCs supplied cDNA or gDNA.

In the authors' methods: The authors estimated nucleated cell counts from reference gene primer amplification. Profiling relied on immunoSEQ multiplex PCR, and the TCRdb table lists in-frame clones only, not all of them. V, J and clone size are taken as reported in that table, and D and trimming were inferred from the DNA itself. Here the sample spans 100,000 to 150,000 clones, about 80% being singletons. This clone showed up just a few times. Sequences were obtained from peripheral blood. The sequence derives from a woman between 45 and 60 years old with acute or convalescent COVID-19.

This CDR3 reads CATRDYVGTDTQYF. The CDR3 DNA follows: TGTGCCACCCGGGACTACGTGGGGACAGATACGCAGTATTTT. The chain combines TRBV2 with TRBJ2-3; TRBD2 aligns across 7 bases. V was clipped by 10 bases and J by 3 bases; unmatched bases: 10. The CDR3 runs to 14 residues. CDR1 is SNHLY, CDR2 FYNNEI, per germline.